The sequence of this T cell receptor beta chain was determined in a study of shared clonotypes between healthy human individuals. The data were produced by immunoSEQ multiplex PCR, yet TCRdb's version contains in-frame clones alone and is incomplete. Of some 2,500,000 clones listed, 80% to 95% are singletons. The CDR3 runs 15 residues. Trimming took off 0 bases at V and 2 bases at J, with 11 bases between the two ends. Looked up from germline, CDR1 is SGDLS and CDR2 is YYNGEE. Input material: naive CD4+ T cells from PBMCs. Subset reported: CD45RA+ positively selected. This clonotype was sampled from a man younger than 35 in good health. Some clones in this sample may be carry-over from other donors' samples. The V call is TRBV9, the J call TRBJ2-5, with unresolved D. The CDR3 bases are TGTGCCAGCAGCGTAGATCCAGGTTGGCAAGAGACCCAGTACTTC. Protein sequence: CASSVDPGWQETQYF.